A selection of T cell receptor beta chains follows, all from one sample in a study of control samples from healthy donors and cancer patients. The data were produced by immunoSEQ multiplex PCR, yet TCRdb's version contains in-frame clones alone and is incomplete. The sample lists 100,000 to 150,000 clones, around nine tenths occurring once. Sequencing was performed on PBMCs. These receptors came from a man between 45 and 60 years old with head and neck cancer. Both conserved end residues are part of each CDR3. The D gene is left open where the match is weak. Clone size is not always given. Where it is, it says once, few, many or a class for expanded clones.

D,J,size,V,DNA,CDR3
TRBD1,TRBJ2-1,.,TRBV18,TGTGCCAGCTCACCACCGGGACAGGGTCAATGGGGTGAGCAGTTCTTC,CASSPPGQGQWGEQFF
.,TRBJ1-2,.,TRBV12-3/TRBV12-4,TGTGCCAGCAGTTTGAGTTTTGAGGTTGGCTACACCTTC,CASSLSFEVGYTF
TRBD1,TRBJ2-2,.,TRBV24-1,TGTGCCACCAGTGTCACGGGACAGGGATTGACCGGGGAGCTGTTTTTT,CATSVTGQGLTGELFF
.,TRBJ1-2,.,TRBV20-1,TGCAGTGCTTGGACCTCCTATGGCTACACCTTC,CSAWTSYGYTF
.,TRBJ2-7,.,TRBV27,TGTGCCAGCGGCTCGGACTCCTACGAGCAGTACTTC,CASGSDSYEQYF
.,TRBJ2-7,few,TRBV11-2,TGTGCCAGCAGCTTAGAATCGATGGGCGAGCAGTACTTC,CASSLESMGEQYF
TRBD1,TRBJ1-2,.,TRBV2,TGTGCCAGCAGTGTGAGGACAGGGGGCCCACTCTATGGCTACACCTTC,CASSVRTGGPLYGYTF
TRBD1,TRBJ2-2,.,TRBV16,TGTGCCAGCAGCCAATCCCCGGCGAAGGCAGGGGGCGCCGCCGGGGAGCTGTTTTTT,CASSQSPAKAGGAAGELFF
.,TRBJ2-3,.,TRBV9,TGTGCCAGCAGCTTTGGACAGGAGGGAGCCACAGATACGCAGTATTTT,CASSFGQEGATDTQYF
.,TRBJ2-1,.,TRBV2,TGTGCCAGCGACGGACTGCGTAATGAGCAGTTCTTC,CASDGLRNEQFF
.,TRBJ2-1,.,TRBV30,TGTGCCTGGAGCCTACAGGGTGGTGAGCAGTTCTTC,CAWSLQGGEQFF
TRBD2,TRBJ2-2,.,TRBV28,TGTGCCAGCGGGTCCCTACCTGGCCGGGGGGATAACACCGGGGAGCTGTTTTTT,CASGSLPGRGDNTGELFF
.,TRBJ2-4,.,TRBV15,TGTGCCACCAGCAGAGATGGAGGGGCGGCTCTAGCCAAAAACATTCAGTACTTC,CATSRDGGAALAKNIQYF
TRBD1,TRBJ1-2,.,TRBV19,TGTGCCAGTAGTATAGCGGACAGGTCTTATGGCTACACCTTC,CASSIADRSYGYTF
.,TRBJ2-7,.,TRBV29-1,TGCAGCGTTGAAGGGGACAATACCTACGAGCAGTACTTC,CSVEGDNTYEQYF
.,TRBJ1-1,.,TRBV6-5,TGTGCCAGCAGTTTTGATATTGGCGGGCTCGCTTTCTTT,CASSFDIGGLAFF
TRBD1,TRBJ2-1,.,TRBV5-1,TGCGCCAGCAGCCTAGAACAGGGGAACAATGAGCAGTTCTTC,CASSLEQGNNEQFF
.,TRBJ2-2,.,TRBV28,TGTGCCAGCAGTTTAATAGATAGCGGCGCCGGGGAGCTGTTTTTT,CASSLIDSGAGELFF
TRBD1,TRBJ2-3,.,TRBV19,TGTGCCAGTAGTTCACAGGGGTTTGGAGATACGCAGTATTTT,CASSSQGFGDTQYF
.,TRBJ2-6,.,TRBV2,TGTGCCAGCAGTGAGGGCGTCTCTGGGGCCAACGTCCTGACTTTC,CASSEGVSGANVLTF
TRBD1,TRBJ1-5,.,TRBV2,TGTGCCAGCAGGAGGGACAGGGGGAACTGGCAGCCCCAGCATTTT,CASRRDRGNWQPQHF
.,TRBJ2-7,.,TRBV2,TGTGCCAGCAGGGGACGCGCATGGGGTATGTACGAGCAGTACTTC,CASRGRAWGMYEQYF
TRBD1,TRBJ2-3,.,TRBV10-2,TGCGCCAGCAGGGACAGGGCAGGAGAGAGCCCCAGCACAGATACGCAGTATTTT,CASRDRAGESPSTDTQYF
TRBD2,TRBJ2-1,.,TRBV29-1,TGCAGCGTTGTAGGCAGTCTAGCGGGAGGAAGGTATGAGCAGTTCTTC,CSVVGSLAGGRYEQFF
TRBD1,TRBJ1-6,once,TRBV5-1,TGCGCCAGCAGCTTGGCAGGGGGTTCACCCCTCCACTTT,CASSLAGGSPLHF
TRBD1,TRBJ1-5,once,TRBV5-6,TGTGCCAGCAGCTTAAGTTCGGGACAGACTCTTGAGCCCCAGCATTTT,CASSLSSGQTLEPQHF
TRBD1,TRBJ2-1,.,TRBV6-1,TGTGCCAGCAGTGAATTGGGGACAGGGGGCGGTGAGCAGTTCTTC,CASSELGTGGGEQFF
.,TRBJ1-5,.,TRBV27,TGTGCCAGCAGTTACGGGGGGGACAATCAGCCCCAGCATTTT,CASSYGGDNQPQHF
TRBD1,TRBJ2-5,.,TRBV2,TGTGCCAGCAGTGAACTCGGCAGCGGGGACAGGGGGCGGCGAGAGACCCAGTACTTC,CASSELGSGDRGRRETQYF
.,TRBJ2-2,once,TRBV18,TGTGCCAGCTCACCAAGGAGCGCCCGGATGACTGGGGAGCTGTTTTTT,CASSPRSARMTGELFF
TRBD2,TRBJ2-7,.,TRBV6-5,TGTGCCACCCTTTTAGCGGGTCTCTACGAGCAGTACTTC,CATLLAGLYEQYF
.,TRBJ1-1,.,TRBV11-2,TGTGCCAGCAGCTCTTGGGGTGGAAACACTGAAGCTTTCTTT,CASSSWGGNTEAFF
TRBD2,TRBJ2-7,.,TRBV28,TGTGCCAGCAGTTTACCCTCCGGGACTAGCGGGAAAAGCTTC,CASSLPSGTSGKSF
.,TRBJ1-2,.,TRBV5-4,TGTGCCATCAAGCCCCAGGGCTGGTCGGACTATGGCTACACCTTC,CAIKPQGWSDYGYTF
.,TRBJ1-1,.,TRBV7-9,TGTGCCAGCAGCCTCGGCGGGGGAAAAACTGAAGCTTTCTTT,CASSLGGGKTEAFF
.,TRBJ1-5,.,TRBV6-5,TGTGCCAGCAGCCCCCGTCCGGCGGGTCAGCCCCAGCATTTT,CASSPRPAGQPQHF
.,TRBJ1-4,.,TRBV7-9,TGTGCCAGCAGCTCAGACTTGGGTAGCGAAAAACTGTTTTTT,CASSSDLGSEKLFF
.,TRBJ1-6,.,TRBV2,TGTGCCAGCAGTGAAGCGTACCAGATTAATAATTCACCCCTCCACTTT,CASSEAYQINNSPLHF
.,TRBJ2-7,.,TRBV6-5,TGTGCCAGCACCTGGCCGGACACGGCGGAATACGAGCAGTACTTC,CASTWPDTAEYEQYF
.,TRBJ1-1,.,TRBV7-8,TGTGCCAGCAGCCCTCCTGGTTTACCGAACACTGAAGCTTTCTTT,CASSPPGLPNTEAFF
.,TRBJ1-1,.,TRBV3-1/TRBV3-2,TGTGCCAGCAGCCAAGATACAGATTACTACACTGAAGCTTTCTTT,CASSQDTDYYTEAFF
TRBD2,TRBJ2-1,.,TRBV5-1,TGCGCCAGCAGCTTGAGCTCCAGAACTAGCGGCAACAATGAGCAGTTCTTC,CASSLSSRTSGNNEQFF
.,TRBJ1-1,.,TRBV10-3,TGTGCCATCAGTGAAGGCAGGAAAGCTTTCTTT,CAISEGRKAFF
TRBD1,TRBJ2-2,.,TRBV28,TGTGCCAGCAGCCTCGACAGGGTGACCGGGGAGCTGTTTTTT,CASSLDRVTGELFF
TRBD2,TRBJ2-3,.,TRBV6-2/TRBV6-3,TGTGCCAGCAGTTACTGGACTAGCGGGAGGGCAGATACGCAGTATTTT,CASSYWTSGRADTQYF
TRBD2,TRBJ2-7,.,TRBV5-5,TGTGCCAGCAGTCCGGGACTAGCGGGAGGACACTACGAGCAGTACTTC,CASSPGLAGGHYEQYF